The clone carrying this T cell receptor (beta chain) occurred many times. Its specificity is not known. The CDR3 extends over 12 amino acids. V was cut by 5 bases and J by 6 bases, with 8 bases left in between. Germline values: CDR1 MNHEY, CDR2 SVGAGI. Each CDR3 protein gets one entry after TCRdb re-called the PCR reads with MiXCR. The data show under 100,000 distinct CDR3 sequences, roughly 23% seen once. The data stem from a study of molecular identifiers for immune sequencing clone quantification. As for the study in general: Replicate experiments divided RNA from about 19,000 or 110,000 naive CD8 cells into five parts and sequenced four. Study-wide results and limits: For highly expanded clones, sizes could be underestimated when identical TCR molecules share a barcode. The study found clones above 20 RNA copies held over 97% of effector molecules and under 1% in naive cells.

The sequenced sample consisted of naive CD8+ T cells from blood, with Jurkat cell RNA spiked in. Subset indicated: FACS-sorted CD8+CD4-CCR7+CD45RA+ naive T cells. The sequence came from a human donor in good health. Some libraries in this study had Jurkat cell RNA spiked in. The chain recombines TRBV6-5 with TRBJ1-5; D is unclear. The CDR3, as DNA: TGTGCCAGCAGTACCCCCGTTCAGCCCCAGCATTTT. It yields the protein CASSTPVQPQHF.